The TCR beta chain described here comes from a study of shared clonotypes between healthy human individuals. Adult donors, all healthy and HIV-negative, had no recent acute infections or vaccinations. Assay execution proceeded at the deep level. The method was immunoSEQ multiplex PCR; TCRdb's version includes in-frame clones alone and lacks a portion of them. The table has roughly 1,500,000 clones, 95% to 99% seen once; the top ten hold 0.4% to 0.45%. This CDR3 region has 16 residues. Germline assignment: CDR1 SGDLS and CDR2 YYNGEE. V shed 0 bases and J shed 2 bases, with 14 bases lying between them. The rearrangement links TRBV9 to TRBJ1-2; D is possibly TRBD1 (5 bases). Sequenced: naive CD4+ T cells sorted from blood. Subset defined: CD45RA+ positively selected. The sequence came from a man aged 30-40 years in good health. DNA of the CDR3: TGTGCCAGCAGCGTAGAGGTGGACAACTACAACTATGGCTACACCTTC. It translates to CASSVEVDNYNYGYTF.